These 18 T cell receptor beta chains were all obtained from the same sample, sequenced in a study of T cells after yellow fever vaccination. Each CDR3 protein gets one entry after TCRdb re-called the 5' RACE reads with MiXCR. The profile shows around 360,000 distinct CDR3 sequences, around a tenth of them singletons. This specimen was PBMCs, taken on the day of the first yellow fever vaccination. Source of these receptors: a man aged 18 to 30 who received the YFV17D yellow fever vaccine.

The genes are TRBV5-1 and TRBJ2-6; D might be TRBD1 (6 bases). CDR1 SGHRS and CDR2 YFSETQ come from the germline V gene. The V gene lost 4 bases and the J gene lost 2 bases, with 13 bases spanning the gap. The CDR3 is 16 amino acids. CDR3 coding DNA: TGCGCCAGCAGCAATACCGGGACAACTGGGGCCAACGTCCTGACTTTC. Its translation is CASSNTGTTGANVLTF.

There are a few counts of this clonotype. As DNA, the CDR3 is TGTGCCAGCAGCTACTCTGGACTGAACTATGGCTACACCTTC. This translates into CASSYSGLNYGYTF. This chain links TRBV5-4 with TRBJ1-2; D uncertain. Trimming took off 3 bases at V and 2 bases at J, with 11 bases between the two ends. This CDR3 region has 14 residues. Germline V gene sequence: CDR1 SGHNT, CDR2 YYREEE (reference sequence).

This clonotype was observed at least ten times. As DNA, the CDR3 is TGTGCCAGCAGTTACGCGGGACCGGGAAGGGGACTGTTTTTT. Amino acids: CASSYAGPGRGLFF. The J gene is TRBJ1-4, the V gene TRBV6-5; possibly TRBD1 for D (5 bases). V lost 2 bases, J lost 13 bases, and 17 bases lay in between. This CDR3 contains 14 residues. Germline V gene lookup returns CDR1 MNHEY and CDR2 SVGAGI.

The chain joins TRBV6-1 to TRBJ2-3, with D possibly matching TRBD1 (6 bases). The length of the CDR3 is 13 residues. The germline V gene has CDR1 MNHNS and CDR2 SASEGT. V lost 7 bases, J lost 4 bases, and 12 bases lay in between. The DNA of the CDR3 is TGTGCCAGCACCTACCCAGGGGCAGATACGCAGTATTTT. Residues: CASTYPGADTQYF.

The chain carries TRBV6-1 and TRBJ1-1; D unresolved. CDR3 length: 18 residues. V lost 7 bases, J lost 8 bases, and 32 bases lay in between. The V gene's germline CDR1 is MNHNS and CDR2 SASEGT. The CDR3 DNA is TGTGCCAGCACCCCCCTTAAGACCGCATACCAACCTCTTGAGGAAGCTTTCTTT. Translation: CASTPLKTAYQPLEEAFF.

The chain joins TRBV7-9 to TRBJ1-4; possibly TRBD1 for D (5 bases). The germline CDR1 and CDR2 sequences are SEHNR and FQNEAQ (reference sequence). V was shortened by 1 base and J by 8 bases, with 17 bases between the two germline ends. This CDR3 comprises 16 residues. The CDR3 DNA reads TGTGCCAGCAGCTTAGGAGCCATTGGGGGTCGCGAAAAACTGTTTTTT. Translation: CASSLGAIGGREKLFF.

In its sample, this clonotype was seen many times. The V call is TRBV6-1, the J call TRBJ1-5; the D gene is possibly TRBD1 (6 bases). V lost 7 bases and J lost 7, with 17 bases in between. From germline, CDR1 is MNHNS and CDR2 SASEGT. The CDR3 consists of 14 residues. The CDR3 spells CASNLVRGRQPQHF. The CDR3 coding sequence is TGTGCCAGCAACCTCGTGCGGGGGCGGCAGCCCCAGCATTTT.

This clonotype has more than one count but fewer than ten. The chain recombines TRBV27 with TRBJ2-2, with D possibly TRBD2 on 6 matching bases. V was cut by 7 bases and J by 1 base, with 16 bases left in between. Germline V gives CDR1 MNHEY, CDR2 SMNVEV (reference sequence). This CDR3 contains 16 residues. CDR3 sequence: CASTPAGGLNTGELFF. The CDR3 nucleotides are TGTGCCAGCACACCGGCCGGGGGATTGAACACCGGGGAGCTGTTTTTT.

On this clonotype: Possible read error: a much larger clone is one base away. This chain joins TRBV7-8 and TRBJ2-6, with D unclear. The V gene's germline CDR1 is SGHVS and CDR2 FQNEAQ. The CDR3 consists of 17 residues. CDR3: CASSLPRRYSRANVLTF. The CDR3 coding sequence is TGTGCCAGCAGCTTACCCCGACGGTACTCTCGGGCCAACGTCCTGACTTTC.

The J gene is TRBJ2-2, the V gene TRBV5-1; D is ambiguous. This CDR3 region has 9 residues. Germline CDR1 and CDR2: SGHRS and YFSETQ. V dropped 0 bases and J dropped 12 bases, with 0 bases sitting between them. The CDR3 region is CASSLELFF. The CDR3 DNA follows: TGCGCCAGCAGCTTGGAGCTGTTTTTT. The whole variable domain, filled in from reference TRBV5-1 and TRBJ2-2, reads KAGVTQTPRYLIKTRGQQVTLSCSPISGHRSVSWYQQTPGQGLQFLFEYFSETQRNKGNFPGRFSGRQFSNSRSEMNVSTLELGDSALYLCASSLELFFGEGSRLTVL.

For the CDR3, the DNA is TGTGCCAGCAGCTTGGGGGCCAGTCAGCCCCAGCATTTT. This sequence encodes CASSLGASQPQHF. This chain joins TRBV7-2 and TRBJ1-5, with D possibly being TRBD1 (6 bases). The V end lost 3 bases, the J end lost 6 bases, and 9 bases lay between the germline ends. The CDR3 length is 13 residues. Germline V gene sequence: CDR1 SGHTA, CDR2 FQGNSA.

The V gene is TRBV5-1, the J gene TRBJ2-2; possible D gene TRBD2, 6 bases. The CDR3 is made up of 15 amino acids. The germline V gene has CDR1 SGHRS and CDR2 YFSETQ. V shed 1 base and J shed 2 bases, with 9 bases lying between them. CDR3 sequence (DNA): TGCGCCAGCAGCTTGCAGGAGGGCAACACCGGGGAGCTGTTTTTT. Amino acids: CASSLQEGNTGELFF.

The chain has TRBV12-3 or TRBV12-4 and TRBJ2-4; 7 bases fit TRBD2. After removal of 1 base from V and 8 bases from J, the junction contained 20 bases not matched to a gene. The CDR3 covers 19 residues. The CDR3 nucleotides are TGTGCCAGCAGTTTAGGAACTAGCGAGGGGAAGGGCCTAGGTGACATTCAGTACTTC. It codes for CASSLGTSEGKGLGDIQYF.

This clonotype was recorded at least ten times. This chain links TRBV9 with TRBJ1-1; D remains ambiguous. This CDR3 spans 14 amino acids. The germline CDR1 and CDR2 sequences are SGDLS and YYNGEE. V gave up 4 bases and J gave up 0 bases, with 10 bases separating them. For the CDR3, the DNA is TGTGCCAGCAGCCGCAGTACCATGAACACTGAAGCTTTCTTT. Protein product: CASSRSTMNTEAFF. Filled out from reference TRBV9 and TRBJ1-1, the complete variable domain reads DSGVTQTPKHLITATGQRVTLRCSPRSGDLSVYWYQQSLDQGLQFLIQYYNGEERAKGNILERFSAQQFPDLHSELNLSSLELGDSALYFCASSRSTMNTEAFFGQGTRLTVV.

This clonotype has more than one count but fewer than ten. This sequence joins TRBV6-2 or TRBV6-3 and TRBJ2-1, with D unresolved. This CDR3 comprises 12 residues. The germline gives CDR1 MNHEY, CDR2 SVGEGT. With 4 bases removed from V and 9 bases from J, the gap between germline ends came to 10 bases. DNA of the CDR3: TGTGCCAGCAGTTCCTGGACGGCTGAGCAGTTCTTC. Its translation: CASSSWTAEQFF.

This clonotype turned up a few times. The chain joins TRBV15 to TRBJ1-1, with 10 nucleotides matching TRBD1. There are 17 residues in the CDR3. Germline loops: CDR1 LNHNV, CDR2 YYDKDF (reference sequence). V gave up 4 bases and J gave up 3 bases; unmatched junction bases: 11. Written as DNA, the CDR3 is TGTGCCACCAGCAAATCGGGGGACAGGGGTTCGCACACTGAAGCTTTCTTT. This codes for CATSKSGDRGSHTEAFF.

This chain joins TRBV29-1 and TRBJ1-5; 9 positions match TRBD1. This CDR3 is built from 13 residues. J was trimmed by 5 bases and V by 7 bases; bases with no gene match: 6. From germline, CDR1 is SQVTM and CDR2 ANQGSEA. In DNA form, the CDR3 reads TGCAGCGCCGGGACAGGGACCCATCAGCCCCAGCATTTT. This sequence encodes CSAGTGTHQPQHF.

This clonotype was seen at least ten times. The chain links TRBV5-1 to TRBJ2-2, with 8 bases that match TRBD1. The V and J ends lost 4 bases and 4 bases, in that order; junction bases with no gene match: 3. CDR3 size: 14 residues. Looked up from germline, CDR1 is SGHRS and CDR2 is YFSETQ. The CDR3 DNA is TGCGCCAGCAGCGCGGACAGGGCCACCGGGGAGCTGTTTTTT. Its translation is CASSADRATGELFF.